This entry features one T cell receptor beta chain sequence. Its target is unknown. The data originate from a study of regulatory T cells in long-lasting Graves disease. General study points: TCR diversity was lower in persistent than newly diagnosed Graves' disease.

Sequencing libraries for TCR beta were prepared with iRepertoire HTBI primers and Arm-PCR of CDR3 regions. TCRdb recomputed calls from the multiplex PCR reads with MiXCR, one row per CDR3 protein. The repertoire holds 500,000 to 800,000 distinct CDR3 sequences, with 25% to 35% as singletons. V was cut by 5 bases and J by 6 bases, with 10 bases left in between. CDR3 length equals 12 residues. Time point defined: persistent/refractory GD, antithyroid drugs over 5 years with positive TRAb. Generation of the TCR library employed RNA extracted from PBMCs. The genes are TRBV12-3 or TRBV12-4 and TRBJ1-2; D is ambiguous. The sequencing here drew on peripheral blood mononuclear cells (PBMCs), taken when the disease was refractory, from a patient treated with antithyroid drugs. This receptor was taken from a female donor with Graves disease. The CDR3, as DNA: TGTGCCAGCAGTCGTAGGAGTGATGGCTACACCTTC. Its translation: CASSRRSDGYTF.